These 14 T cell receptor beta chains originate from one sample sequenced in a study of blood T cells in healthy people across ages (dated by TCRdb to 2013 to 2016). The library relied on 5' RACE. TCRdb records Illumina HiSeq 2500 as the sequencer. A second PCR of roughly 6 to 11 cycles was performed with a sample-barcoded 5' primer and a J-beta primer mix. The raw public data were reprocessed by TCRdb itself: fastp quality trimming at Q25, MiXCR clonotype calling, in-frame beta chains only. Entries are consolidated by CDR3 protein sequence, retaining the most common genes and DNA. Counted in this sample were about 510,000 distinct CDR3 sequences; about 29% of them appeared once. The ten largest clones represent about 3.3% of the sample. The sample was also linked to a second study, of T cells of mothers and their children.

Sequencing was carried out using blood. The receptors shown here come from a boy aged 2 to 10 in good health.

This clonotype was detected once. CDR3 sequence reads: CSVGTGKYEQYF. CDR3 sequence (DNA): TGCAGCGTCGGGACAGGGAAATACGAGCAGTACTTC. This chain joins TRBV29-1 and TRBJ2-1; 9 bases agree with TRBD1. The J call may be in error: the DNA end matches TRBJ2-7 better. CDR1 and CDR2 (germline): SQVTM, ANQGSEA. This CDR3 is built from 12 residues.

The chain has TRBV10-3 and TRBJ2-5, with D uncertain. Trimming took off 3 bases at V and 4 bases at J, with 12 bases between the two ends. Germline V gene sequence: CDR1 ENHRY, CDR2 SYGVKD. The CDR3 is 14 amino acids. The DNA of the CDR3 is TGTGCCATCAGTGAACTTAGGGAAGGAGAGACCCAGTACTTC. Encoded protein: CAISELREGETQYF.

This clonotype was counted a few times. V usage is TRBV20-1 and J usage is TRBJ2-4; weak D call: TRBD2 (6 bases). The germline V gene has CDR1 DFQATT and CDR2 SNEGSKA (reference sequence). V lost 3 bases, J lost 6 bases, and 18 bases lay in between. CDR3 length equals 15 residues. The CDR3 loop reads CSASTERAGGNIQYF. The CDR3 DNA follows: TGCAGTGCTAGCACCGAGCGGGCCGGAGGAAACATTCAGTACTTC.

The sample holds a few counts of this clonotype. The chain has TRBV29-1 and TRBJ1-2; no reliable D call. CDR1 is SQVTM and CDR2 is ANQGSEA in the germline V gene. The V end lost 4 bases, the J end lost 3 bases, and 18 bases lay between the germline ends. This CDR3 is 15 amino acids long. CDR3 DNA sequence: TGCAGCGTTGCCCCCCCTCAGGTCTTGGACTATGGCTACACCTTC. It is translated as CSVAPPQVLDYGYTF.

This clonotype occurred a few times. This sequence joins TRBV6-1 and TRBJ2-5, with TRBD1 matching over 8 bases. Unmatched junction bases numbered 8, after V lost 3 bases and J lost 5 bases. CDR1 MNHNS and CDR2 SASEGT come from the germline V gene. The CDR3 totals 15 residues. CDR3 DNA sequence: TGTGCCAGCAGTGACACGGACAGGGCGGGGGAGACCCAGTACTTC. Its translation: CASSDTDRAGETQYF.

This clonotype was detected a few times. CDR3 DNA sequence: TGTGCCAGCAGCTTAAAGGGGGCTGTTAACTATGGCTACACCTTC. As protein: CASSLKGAVNYGYTF. This chain uses TRBV11-2 with TRBJ1-2, with TRBD1 identical over 7 bases. The germline V gene has CDR1 SGHAT and CDR2 FQNNGV. The CDR3 runs 15 residues. The J segment lost 1 base and the V segment lost 2 bases, leaving 4 bases of the junction unmatched.

This clonotype was counted a few times. The V gene is TRBV11-2, the J gene TRBJ2-5; 7 positions match TRBD1. The V gene end was trimmed by 4 bases and the J gene end by 4 bases; junction bases not matched to a gene: 6. The germline CDR1 and CDR2 sequences are SGHAT and FQNNGV. CDR3 size: 14 residues. The CDR3 loop is CASSSDRVGETQYF. The CDR3, as DNA: TGTGCCAGCAGCTCAGACAGGGTGGGAGAGACCCAGTACTTC.

The J gene is TRBJ2-1, the V gene TRBV5-1, with D maybe TRBD1 (5 bases). The CDR3 is 13 amino acids. CDR1 and CDR2 (germline): SGHRS, YFSETQ. V was shortened by 4 bases and J by 5 bases, with 10 bases between the two germline ends. The CDR3 loop is CASSGAVNNEQFF. The CDR3, as DNA: TGCGCCAGCAGCGGGGCCGTAAACAATGAGCAGTTCTTC.

This clonotype was seen once. The rearrangement joins TRBV25-1 to TRBJ2-3, with a possible D match to TRBD1 (6 bases). Germline values: CDR1 MGHDK, CDR2 SYGVNS. The CDR3 covers 14 residues. V dropped 2 bases and J dropped 5 bases, with 11 bases sitting between them. CDR3 amino acids: CASSEGRDKDTQYF. CDR3 nucleotide sequence: TGTGCCAGCAGTGAAGGCAGGGACAAAGATACGCAGTATTTT.

The genes are TRBV20-1 and TRBJ1-3; D is unclear. This CDR3 region has 15 residues. Germline CDR1 and CDR2: DFQATT and SNEGSKA (reference sequence). With 2 bases removed from V and 0 bases from J, the gap between germline ends came to 11 bases. The CDR3 nucleotides are TGCAGTGCTAGAAGGGCAGGCGACTCTGGAAACACCATATATTTT. It is translated as CSARRAGDSGNTIYF.

The CDR3 region is CASSLEGGRKNTEAFF. The DNA for the CDR3 is TGTGCCAGCAGCTTGGAGGGGGGCAGGAAGAACACTGAAGCTTTCTTT. V usage is TRBV5-4 and J usage is TRBJ1-1, with D possibly being TRBD1 (6 bases). The CDR3 loop spans 16 amino acids. V lost 0 bases and J 1 base, leaving 13 bases between the germline ends. Germline loops: CDR1 SGHNT, CDR2 YYREEE (reference sequence).

This clonotype was observed many times. This chain connects TRBV2 to TRBJ2-7; D gene ambiguous. The germline CDR1 and CDR2 sequences are SNHLY and FYNNEI. This CDR3 region has 10 residues. Trimming took 6 bases from V and 4 from J, leaving 4 bases between them. This chain's CDR3 is CASSLYEQYF. The CDR3 region has the DNA TGTGCCAGCAGCTTATACGAGCAGTACTTC. The full variable domain, completed using reference TRBV2 and TRBJ2-7, is EPEVTQTPSHQVTQMGQEVILRCVPISNHLYFYWYRQILGQKVEFLVSFYNNEISEKSEIFDDQFSVERPDGSNFTLKIRSTKLEDSAMYFCASSLYEQYFGPGTRLTVT.

This clonotype has more than one count but fewer than ten. This sequence joins TRBV6-6 and TRBJ1-5, with unresolved D. CDR3 size: 15 residues. Trimming took off 4 bases at V and 3 bases at J, with 13 bases between the two ends. The germline V gene encodes CDR1 MNHNY and CDR2 SVGAGI (reference sequence). This chain's CDR3 is CASSLHGMDNQPQHF. In DNA, the CDR3 is TGTGCCAGCAGTTTACACGGGATGGACAATCAGCCCCAGCATTTT.

The chain employs TRBV2 and TRBJ2-5; 10 bases align to TRBD2. The DNA end favors TRBJ2-1, so the J call may be wrong. Germline CDR1 is SNHLY and CDR2 is FYNNEI. This CDR3 region has 15 residues. The CDR3 nucleotides are TGTGCCAGCAGATCGGGACTAGCGTTTAACGATGAGCAGTTCTTC. Protein: CASRSGLAFNDEQFF.